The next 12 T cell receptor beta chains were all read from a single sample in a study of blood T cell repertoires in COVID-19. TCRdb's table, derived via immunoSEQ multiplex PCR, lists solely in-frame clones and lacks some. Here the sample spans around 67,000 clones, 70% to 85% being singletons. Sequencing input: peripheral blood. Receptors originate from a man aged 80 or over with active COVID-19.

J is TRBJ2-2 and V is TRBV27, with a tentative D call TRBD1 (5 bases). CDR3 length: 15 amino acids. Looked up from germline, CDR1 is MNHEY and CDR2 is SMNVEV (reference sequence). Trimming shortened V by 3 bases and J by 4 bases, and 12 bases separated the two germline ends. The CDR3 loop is CASSFSARATGELFF. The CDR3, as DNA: TGTGCCAGCAGTTTTTCGGCCAGGGCCACCGGGGAGCTGTTTTTT.

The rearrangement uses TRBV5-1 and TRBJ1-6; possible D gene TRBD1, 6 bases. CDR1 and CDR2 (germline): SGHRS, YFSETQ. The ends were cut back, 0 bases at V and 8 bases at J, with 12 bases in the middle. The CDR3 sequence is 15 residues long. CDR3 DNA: TGCGCCAGCAGCTTGGGACAGGTCAGGCATTCACCCCTCCACTTT. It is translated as CASSLGQVRHSPLHF.

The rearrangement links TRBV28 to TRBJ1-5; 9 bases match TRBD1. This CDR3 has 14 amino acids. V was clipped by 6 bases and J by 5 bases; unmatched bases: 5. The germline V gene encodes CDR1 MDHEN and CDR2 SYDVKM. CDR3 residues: CASRPGTGYQPQHF. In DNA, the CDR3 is TGTGCCAGCAGGCCCGGGACAGGGTATCAGCCCCAGCATTTT.

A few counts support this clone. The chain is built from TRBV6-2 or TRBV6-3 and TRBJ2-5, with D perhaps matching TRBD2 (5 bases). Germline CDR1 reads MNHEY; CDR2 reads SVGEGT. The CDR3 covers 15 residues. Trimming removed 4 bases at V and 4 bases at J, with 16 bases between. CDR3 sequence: CASSSGLASGETQYF. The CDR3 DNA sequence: TGTGCCAGCAGTTCCGGCCTAGCTTCAGGAGAGACCCAGTACTTC.

This chain's CDR3 is CASSQDRRGVPLDNSPLHF. In DNA form, the CDR3 reads TGCGCCAGCAGCCAAGATCGAAGGGGCGTCCCCCTCGATAATTCACCCCTCCACTTT. The V gene is TRBV4-3, the J gene TRBJ1-6; TRBD1 might be the D (5 bases). V dropped 0 bases and J dropped 5 bases, with 20 bases sitting between them. CDR1 LGHNA and CDR2 YSLEER come from the germline V gene. The CDR3 is 19 amino acids.

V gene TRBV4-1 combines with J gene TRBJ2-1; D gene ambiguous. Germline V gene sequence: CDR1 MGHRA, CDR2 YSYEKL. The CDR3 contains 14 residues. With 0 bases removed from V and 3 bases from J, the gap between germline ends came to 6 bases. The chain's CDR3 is CASSQDSSYNEQFF. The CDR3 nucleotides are TGCGCCAGCAGCCAAGACTCCAGCTACAATGAGCAGTTCTTC.

CDR3 in amino acids: CASSQDIRLAVYNEQFF. CDR3 nucleotide sequence: TGTGCCAGCAGCCAAGATATCCGACTAGCGGTATACAATGAGCAGTTCTTC. This chain links TRBV14 with TRBJ2-1; 9 bases fit TRBD2. The CDR3 extends over 17 amino acids. Germline V gene data show CDR1 as SGHDN and CDR2 as FVKESK. Unmatched junction bases numbered 7, after V lost 0 bases and J lost 4 bases.

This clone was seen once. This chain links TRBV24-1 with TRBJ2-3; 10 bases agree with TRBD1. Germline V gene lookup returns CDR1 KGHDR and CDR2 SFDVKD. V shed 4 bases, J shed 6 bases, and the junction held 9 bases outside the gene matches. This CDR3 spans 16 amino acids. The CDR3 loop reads CATSESGTGEDDTQYF. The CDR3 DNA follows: TGTGCCACCAGTGAATCCGGGACAGGGGAAGACGATACGCAGTATTTT.

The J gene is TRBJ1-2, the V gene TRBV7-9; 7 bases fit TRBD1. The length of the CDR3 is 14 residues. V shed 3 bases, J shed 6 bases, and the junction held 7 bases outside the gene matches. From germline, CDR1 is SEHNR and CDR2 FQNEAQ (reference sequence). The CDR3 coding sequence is TGTGCCAGCAGCTTCGAGGGGGCGGGCGATGGCTACACCTTC. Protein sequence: CASSFEGAGDGYTF. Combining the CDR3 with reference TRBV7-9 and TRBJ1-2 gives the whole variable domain DTGVSQNPRHKITKRGQNVTFRCDPISEHNRLYWYRQTLGQGPEFLTYFQNEAQLEKSRLLSDRFSAERPKGSFSTLEIQRTEQGDSAMYLCASSFEGAGDGYTFGSGTRLTVV.

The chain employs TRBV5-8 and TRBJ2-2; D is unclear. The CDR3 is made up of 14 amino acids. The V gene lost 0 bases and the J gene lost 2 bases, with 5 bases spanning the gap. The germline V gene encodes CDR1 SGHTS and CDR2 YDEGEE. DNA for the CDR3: TGTGCCAGCAGCTTGGTTCCTAACACCGGGGAGCTGTTTTTT. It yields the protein CASSLVPNTGELFF.

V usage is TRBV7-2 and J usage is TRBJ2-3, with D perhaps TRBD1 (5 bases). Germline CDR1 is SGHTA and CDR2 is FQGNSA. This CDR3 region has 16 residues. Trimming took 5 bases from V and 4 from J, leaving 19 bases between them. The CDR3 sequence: CASSGATGQRADTQYF. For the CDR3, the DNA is TGTGCCAGCAGCGGGGCAACAGGTCAAAGGGCAGATACGCAGTATTTT. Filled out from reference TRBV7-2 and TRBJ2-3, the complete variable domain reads GAGVSQSPSNKVTEKGKDVELRCDPISGHTALYWYRQSLGQGLEFLIYFQGNSAPDKSGLPSDRFSAERTGGSVSTLTIQRTQQEDSAVYLCASSGATGQRADTQYFGPGTRLTVL.

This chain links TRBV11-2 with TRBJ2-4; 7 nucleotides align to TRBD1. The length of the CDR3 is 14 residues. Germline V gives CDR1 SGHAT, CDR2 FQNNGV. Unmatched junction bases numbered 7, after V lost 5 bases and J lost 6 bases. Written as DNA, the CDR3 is TGTGCCAGCAGCCGCGACAGGGCTGTAAACATTCAGTACTTC. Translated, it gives CASSRDRAVNIQYF.